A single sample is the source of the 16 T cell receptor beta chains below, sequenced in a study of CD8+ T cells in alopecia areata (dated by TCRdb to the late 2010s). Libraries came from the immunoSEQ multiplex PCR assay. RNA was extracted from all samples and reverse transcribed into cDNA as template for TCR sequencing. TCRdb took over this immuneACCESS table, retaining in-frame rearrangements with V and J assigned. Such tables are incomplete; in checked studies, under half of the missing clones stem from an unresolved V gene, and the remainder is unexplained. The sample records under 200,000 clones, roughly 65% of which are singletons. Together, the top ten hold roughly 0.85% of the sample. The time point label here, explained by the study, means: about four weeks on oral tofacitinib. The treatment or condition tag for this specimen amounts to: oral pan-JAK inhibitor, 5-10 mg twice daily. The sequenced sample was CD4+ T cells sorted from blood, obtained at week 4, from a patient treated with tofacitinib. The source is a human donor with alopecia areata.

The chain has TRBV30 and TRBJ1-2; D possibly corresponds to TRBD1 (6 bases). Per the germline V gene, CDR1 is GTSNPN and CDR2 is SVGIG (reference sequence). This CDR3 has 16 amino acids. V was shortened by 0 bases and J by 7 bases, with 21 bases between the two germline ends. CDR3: CAWSVHWDIRSVGYTF. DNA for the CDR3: TGTGCCTGGAGTGTACATTGGGACATAAGGTCTGTTGGCTACACCTTC. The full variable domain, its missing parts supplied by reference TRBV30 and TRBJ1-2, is SQTIHQWPATLVQPVGSPLSLECTVEGTSNPNLYWYRQAAGRGLQLLFYSVGIGQISSEVPQNLSASRPQDRQFILSSKKLLLSDSGFYLCAWSVHWDIRSVGYTFGSGTRLTVV.

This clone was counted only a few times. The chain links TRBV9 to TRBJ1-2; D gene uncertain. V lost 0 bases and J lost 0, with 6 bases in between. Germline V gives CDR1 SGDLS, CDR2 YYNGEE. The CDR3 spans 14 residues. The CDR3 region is CASSVVSSNYGYTF. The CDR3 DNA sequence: TGTGCCAGCAGCGTAGTTTCCTCTAACTATGGCTACACCTTC.

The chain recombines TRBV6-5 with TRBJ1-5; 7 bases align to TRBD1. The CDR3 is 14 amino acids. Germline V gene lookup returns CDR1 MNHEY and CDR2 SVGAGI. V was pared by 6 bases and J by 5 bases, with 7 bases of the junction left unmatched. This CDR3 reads CASRSGQVYQPQHF. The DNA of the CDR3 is TGTGCCAGCAGATCCGGACAGGTTTATCAGCCCCAGCATTTT.

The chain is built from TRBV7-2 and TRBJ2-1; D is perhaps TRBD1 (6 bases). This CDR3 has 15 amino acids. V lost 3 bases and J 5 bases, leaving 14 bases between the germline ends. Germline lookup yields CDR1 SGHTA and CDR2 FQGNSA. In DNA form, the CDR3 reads TGTGCCAGCAGCTTGCGGGCAGGGGTAAACAATGAGCAGTTCTTC. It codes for CASSLRAGVNNEQFF.

CDR3 sequence reads: CSVVSQETQYF. CDR3 nucleotide sequence: TGCAGCGTTGTCAGCCAAGAGACCCAGTACTTC. This rearrangement joins TRBV29-1 to TRBJ2-5; no clear D. Trimming pared 4 bases from V and 1 base from J, leaving 4 bases between. The CDR3 spans 11 residues. The germline V gene has CDR1 SQVTM and CDR2 ANQGSEA.

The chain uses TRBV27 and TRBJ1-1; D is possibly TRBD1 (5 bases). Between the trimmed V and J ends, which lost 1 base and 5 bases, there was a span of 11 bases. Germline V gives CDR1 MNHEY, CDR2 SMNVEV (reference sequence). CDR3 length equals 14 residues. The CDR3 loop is CASSLYRQGTEAFF. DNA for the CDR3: TGTGCCAGCAGTTTATACCGGCAGGGAACTGAAGCTTTCTTT.

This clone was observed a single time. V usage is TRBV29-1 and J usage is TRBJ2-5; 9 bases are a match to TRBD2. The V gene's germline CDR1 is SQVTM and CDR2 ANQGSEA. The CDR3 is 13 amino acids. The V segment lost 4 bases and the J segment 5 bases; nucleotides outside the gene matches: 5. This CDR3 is CSVVTSGPETQYF. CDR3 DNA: TGCAGCGTTGTGACTAGCGGCCCGGAGACCCAGTACTTC.

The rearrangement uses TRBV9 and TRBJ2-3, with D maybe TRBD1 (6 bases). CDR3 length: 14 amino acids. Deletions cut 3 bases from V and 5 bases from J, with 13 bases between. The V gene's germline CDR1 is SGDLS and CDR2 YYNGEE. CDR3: CASSARDKGDTQYF. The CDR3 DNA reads TGTGCCAGCAGCGCCCGGGACAAAGGAGATACGCAGTATTTT. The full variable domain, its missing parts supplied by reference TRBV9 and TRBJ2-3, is DSGVTQTPKHLITATGQRVTLRCSPRSGDLSVYWYQQSLDQGLQFLIQYYNGEERAKGNILERFSAQQFPDLHSELNLSSLELGDSALYFCASSARDKGDTQYFGPGTRLTVL.

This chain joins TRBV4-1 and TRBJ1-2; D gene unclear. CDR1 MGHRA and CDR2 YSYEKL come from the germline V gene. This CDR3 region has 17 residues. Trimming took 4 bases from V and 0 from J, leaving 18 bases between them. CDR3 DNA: TGCGCCAGCAGCCCACACGGCGGTGTCCTAGCTAACTATGGCTACACCTTC. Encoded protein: CASSPHGGVLANYGYTF.

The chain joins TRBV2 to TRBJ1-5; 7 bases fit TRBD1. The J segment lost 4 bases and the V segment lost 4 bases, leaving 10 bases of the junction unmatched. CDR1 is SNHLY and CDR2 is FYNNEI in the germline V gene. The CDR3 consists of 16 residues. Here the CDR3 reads CASSGSTGQWNQPQHF. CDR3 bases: TGTGCCAGCAGTGGGTCGACAGGGCAGTGGAATCAGCCCCAGCATTTT.

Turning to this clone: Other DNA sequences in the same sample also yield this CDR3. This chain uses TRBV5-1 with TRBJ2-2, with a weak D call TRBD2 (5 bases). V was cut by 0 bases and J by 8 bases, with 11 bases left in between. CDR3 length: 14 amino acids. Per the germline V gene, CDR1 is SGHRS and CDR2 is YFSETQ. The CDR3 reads CASSLERVPGELFF. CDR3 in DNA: TGCGCCAGCAGCTTGGAGAGGGTACCGGGGGAGCTGTTTTTT.

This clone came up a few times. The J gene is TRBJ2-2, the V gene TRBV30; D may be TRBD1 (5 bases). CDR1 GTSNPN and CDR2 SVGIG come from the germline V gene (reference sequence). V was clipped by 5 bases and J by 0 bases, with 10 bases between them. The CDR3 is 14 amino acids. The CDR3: CAWRTPTNTGELFF. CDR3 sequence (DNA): TGTGCCTGGCGGACACCCACGAACACCGGGGAGCTGTTTTTT.

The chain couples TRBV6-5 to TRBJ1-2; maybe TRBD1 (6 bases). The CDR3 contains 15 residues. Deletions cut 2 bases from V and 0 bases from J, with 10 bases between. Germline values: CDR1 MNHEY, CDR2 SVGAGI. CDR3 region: CASSYATGSNYGYTF. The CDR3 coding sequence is TGTGCCAGCAGTTACGCTACAGGGTCTAACTATGGCTACACCTTC.

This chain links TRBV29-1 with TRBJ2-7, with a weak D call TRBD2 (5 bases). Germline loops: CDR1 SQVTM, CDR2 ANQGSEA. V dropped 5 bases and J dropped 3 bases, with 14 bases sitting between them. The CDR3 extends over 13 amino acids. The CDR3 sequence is CSVRPGGSYEQYF. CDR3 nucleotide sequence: TGCAGCGTTCGGCCTGGAGGAAGCTACGAGCAGTACTTC.

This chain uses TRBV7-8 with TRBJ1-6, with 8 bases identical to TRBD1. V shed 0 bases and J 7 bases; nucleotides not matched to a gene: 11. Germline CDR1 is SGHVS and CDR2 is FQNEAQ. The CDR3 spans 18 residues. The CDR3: CASSLALGGGTGNSPLHF. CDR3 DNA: TGTGCCAGCAGCTTAGCCCTCGGAGGCGGGACAGGCAATTCACCCCTCCACTTT.

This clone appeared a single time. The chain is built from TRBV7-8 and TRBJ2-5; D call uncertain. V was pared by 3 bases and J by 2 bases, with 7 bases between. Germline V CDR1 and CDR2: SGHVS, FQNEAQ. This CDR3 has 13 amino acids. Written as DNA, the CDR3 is TGTGCCAGCAGCTTCTATAGGCAAGAGACCCAGTACTTC. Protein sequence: CASSFYRQETQYF.